The 8 T cell receptor beta chains below come from one sample, sequenced in a study of T cell repertoires in cytomegalovirus infection. The antigens of these receptors remain unknown. TCRdb re-called the reads through MiXCR, storing one row per CDR3 protein. The sample lists around 430,000 distinct CDR3 sequences; 40% to 50% were seen once. The source material was cultured PBMCs, sampled from culture after CMV antigen stimulation. The receptors shown here come from a human donor in good health (CMV status not recorded). Some clones in this sample may be carry-over from other donors' samples.

This clonotype was counted a few times. The rearrangement uses TRBV6-1 and TRBJ2-7, with unresolved D. CDR1 and CDR2 from the germline V gene are MNHNS and SASEGT. The CDR3 is made up of 13 amino acids. Trimming stripped 7 bases from V and 4 bases from J, with 14 bases between. CDR3 DNA sequence: TGTGCCAGCACCCCAAACGACCTGTACGAGCAGTACTTC. It specifies CASTPNDLYEQYF.

This rearrangement joins TRBV6-1 to TRBJ2-3; 7 bases match TRBD2. This CDR3 has 14 residues. Per the germline V gene, CDR1 is MNHNS and CDR2 is SASEGT. Unmatched junction bases numbered 9, after V lost 8 bases and J lost 4 bases. CDR3 DNA sequence: TGTGCCAGCTCCCTAGGGACTAACTCAGATACGCAGTATTTT. Protein sequence: CASSLGTNSDTQYF.

The chain joins TRBV28 to TRBJ2-2, with 13 bases that match TRBD2. V was pared by 7 bases and J by 7 bases, with 6 bases of the junction left unmatched. The CDR3 sequence is 15 residues long. Germline V gene data show CDR1 as MDHEN and CDR2 as SYDVKM. Here the CDR3 DNA reads TGTGCCAGCAAGGGACTAGCGGGGTATATCGGGGAGCTGTTTTTT. It yields the protein CASKGLAGYIGELFF. Looking up the rest from reference TRBV28 and TRBJ2-2 gives the full variable domain: DVKVTQSSRYLVKRTGEKVFLECVQDMDHENMFWYRQDPGLGLRLIYFSYDVKMKEKGDIPEGYSVSREKKERFSLILESASTNQTSMYLCASKGLAGYIGELFFGEGSRLTVL.

The chain uses TRBV6-1 and TRBJ2-5; D is ambiguous. V was clipped by 0 bases and J by 1 base, with 6 bases between them. Germline V lookup: CDR1 MNHNS, CDR2 SASEGT. The CDR3 is 14 residues long. This CDR3 reads CASSEALAQETQYF. Here the CDR3 DNA reads TGTGCCAGCAGTGAAGCTTTAGCCCAAGAGACCCAGTACTTC.

V gene TRBV4-1 combines with J gene TRBJ2-1; TRBD2 is a possible D gene (6 bases). In germline, CDR1 is MGHRA, CDR2 YSYEKL. This CDR3 spans 16 amino acids. The ends were cut back, 3 bases at V and 2 bases at J, with 14 bases in the middle. The CDR3 DNA follows: TGCGCCAGCAGCCATTTGCGGGGTAGTACCTACAATGAGCAGTTCTTC. Protein sequence: CASSHLRGSTYNEQFF.

The chain recombines TRBV7-2 with TRBJ2-5, with 7 positions matching TRBD1. Germline V gives CDR1 SGHTA, CDR2 FQGNSA. The trim removed 6 bases at V and 7 bases at J, leaving 5 bases unmatched. The CDR3 is 12 amino acids. In DNA, the CDR3 is TGTGCCAGCAGAGAGACAGGGACGACCCAGTACTTC. Its protein product is CASRETGTTQYF.

This clonotype was detected once. One end of the junction fails to match germline, which may point to a read error. The chain joins TRBV11-1 to TRBJ2-5, with D unclear. Germline lookup yields CDR1 SGHAT and CDR2 FQDESV (reference sequence). This CDR3 is built from 12 residues. CDR3 loop: CTSSLEQETQYF. The CDR3 DNA reads TGTACCAGCAGCTTAGAGCAAGAGACCCAGTACTTC.

The chain uses TRBV28 and TRBJ1-3; unclear D gene. The CDR3 length is 14 residues. The germline V gene has CDR1 MDHEN and CDR2 SYDVKM. With 7 bases removed from V and 0 bases from J, the gap between germline ends came to 10 bases. The CDR3 protein is CASTPEGSGNTIYF. CDR3 bases: TGTGCCAGCACCCCCGAGGGCTCTGGAAACACCATATATTTT.